One and the same sample provided the 26 T cell receptor beta chains below, sequenced in a study of T cell responses to AZD1222 COVID-19 vaccine. The assay was immunoSEQ multiplex PCR, and TCRdb's table has in-frame clones only and misses some. The repertoire includes approximately 100,000 clones, 80% to 90% of them detected once, and roughly 4.3% sits in the top ten. The sample here was peripheral blood, taken 28 days after the second AZD1222 dose. The receptors originated from an adult who received the AZD1222 COVID-19 vaccine.

This clone was found once. V and J are TRBV7-9 and TRBJ2-5, with D possibly being TRBD2 (6 bases). V lost 8 bases to trimming and J lost 1 base, with 14 bases between them. CDR3 size: 14 residues. CDR1 is SEHNR, CDR2 FQNEAQ, per germline (reference sequence). As DNA, the CDR3 is TGTGCCAGCCTACGGGACTCTTCCCAAGAGACCCAGTACTTC. Its translation: CASLRDSSQETQYF.

The gene calls are TRBV19 and TRBJ2-1, with TRBD1 matching 7 bases. J gave up 2 bases and V 1 base, and 2 bases lay outside the gene matches. Germline V gene data show CDR1 as LNHDA and CDR2 as SQIVND (reference sequence). The CDR3 sequence is 15 residues long. The DNA of the CDR3 is TGTGCCAGTAGTATAGGACAGGGTCCCTACAATGAGCAGTTCTTC. As protein: CASSIGQGPYNEQFF.

The gene calls are TRBV6-5 and TRBJ1-2; D not resolved. In germline, CDR1 is MNHEY, CDR2 SVGAGI. Trimming removed 0 bases from V and 10 bases from J, with 12 bases in between. The CDR3 spans 13 residues. This CDR3 reads CASSYSKAETYTF. For the CDR3, the DNA is TGTGCCAGCAGTTACTCGAAGGCAGAGACCTACACCTTC.

This chain connects TRBV30 to TRBJ1-2, with 10 positions matching TRBD1. CDR3 length equals 13 residues. The germline CDR1 and CDR2 sequences are GTSNPN and SVGIG (reference sequence). Trimming removed 4 bases from V and 6 bases from J; junction bases left unmatched: 5. CDR3 loop: CAWTRGTGDGYTF. CDR3 DNA: TGTGCCTGGACAAGGGGGACAGGGGATGGCTACACCTTC.

The rearrangement links TRBV21-1 to TRBJ1-1. TRBV21-1 is termed a pseudogene. This CDR3 region has 17 residues. For the CDR3, the DNA is TGTGCCAGCAGCAACAGGAGCCGGGAGCCGATGAACACTGAAGCTTTCTTT. Protein product: CASSNRSREPMNTEAFF.

The CDR3 sequence: CASTWDRRNREKLFF. CDR3 coding DNA: TGTGCCAGCACGTGGGACAGGCGGAATCGTGAAAAACTGTTTTTT. The chain links TRBV28 to TRBJ1-4; 8 positions match TRBD1. Germline values: CDR1 MDHEN, CDR2 SYDVKM. The trim removed 7 bases at V and 7 bases at J, leaving 11 bases unmatched. The CDR3 extends over 15 amino acids.

This clone appeared once. This chain links TRBV27 with TRBJ1-2, with a possible D match to TRBD1 (5 bases). V was pared by 4 bases and J by 4 bases, with 16 bases between. From germline, CDR1 is MNHEY and CDR2 SMNVEV (reference sequence). CDR3 length equals 15 residues. The DNA of the CDR3 is TGTGCCAGCAGTTGGTCGGGGACGTCCTCCTATGGCTACACCTTC. Its protein is CASSWSGTSSYGYTF.

This clone appeared once. The genes are TRBV9 and TRBJ1-2; D is ambiguous. The CDR3 has 12 residues. V was clipped by 6 bases and J by 4 bases, with 10 bases between them. Germline V gene data show CDR1 as SGDLS and CDR2 as YYNGEE. The chain's CDR3 is CASTSRAYGYTF. CDR3 DNA: TGTGCCAGCACCTCTAGGGCCTATGGCTACACCTTC.

This clone has a handful of counts. The rearrangement links TRBV5-1 to TRBJ2-2; 7 bases match TRBD1. Germline CDR1 is SGHRS and CDR2 is YFSETQ. After removal of 2 bases from V and 1 base from J, the junction contained 5 bases not matched to a gene. CDR3 length equals 16 residues. The CDR3 bases are TGCGCCAGCAGCTTAACGACAGGGTGGAACACCGGGGAGCTGTTTTTT. This encodes CASSLTTGWNTGELFF.

The rearrangement uses TRBV21-1 and TRBJ1-5. TRBV21-1 constitutes a pseudogene. This CDR3 region has 17 residues. The CDR3 DNA sequence: TGTGCCAGCAGCAAACAGCGGACTGAGGATAGCAATCAGCCCCAGCATTTT. Residues: CASSKQRTEDSNQPQHF.

This chain links TRBV6-2 or TRBV6-3 with TRBJ1-1; D may be TRBD1 (6 bases). V lost 9 bases and J lost 3, with 32 bases in between. CDR3 length: 19 residues. The germline V gene has CDR1 MNHEY and CDR2 SVGEGT. The CDR3 protein is CARSLGRATSREGDTEAFF. CDR3 nucleotides: TGTGCCAGGAGTCTAGGCCGGGCCACCTCCAGAGAGGGGGACACTGAAGCTTTCTTT.

The gene calls are TRBV3-1 (or the pseudogene TRBV3-2) and TRBJ1-2; a weak D match, TRBD1 (6 bases). The V end lost 3 bases, the J end lost 6 bases, and 14 bases lay between the germline ends. The length of the CDR3 is 14 residues. Germline CDR1 reads LGHDT; CDR2 reads YNNKEL (reference sequence). CDR3 sequence (DNA): TGTGCCAGCAGCCACACAGGGAGTTGGAATGGCTACACCTTC. This codes for CASSHTGSWNGYTF.

This chain joins TRBV9 and TRBJ2-7; TRBD2 matches 10 bases. CDR3 size: 13 residues. The V gene's germline CDR1 is SGDLS and CDR2 YYNGEE. Germline trimming cut 4 bases from V and 5 bases from J; bases unmatched to any gene: 3. The CDR3: CASSLAGGHEQYF. CDR3 in DNA: TGTGCCAGCAGCTTAGCGGGGGGCCACGAGCAGTACTTC.

The chain recombines TRBV7-3 with TRBJ2-1, with 10 nucleotides matching TRBD2. CDR1 is SGHTA and CDR2 is FQGTGA in the germline V gene. With V trimmed by 1 base and J by 7 bases, 7 bases remained unmatched. The CDR3 extends over 16 amino acids. The CDR3 DNA follows: TGTGCCAGCAGCTTAAGGGCTAGCGGGAGATCGAATGAGCAGTTCTTC. It yields the protein CASSLRASGRSNEQFF. Full variable domain (outside the CDR3, taken from reference TRBV7-3 and TRBJ2-1): GAGVSQTPSNKVTEKGKYVELRCDPISGHTALYWYRQSLGQGPEFLIYFQGTGAADDSGLPNDRFFAVRPEGSVSTLKIQRTERGDSAVYLCASSLRASGRSNEQFFGPGTRLTVL.

The rearrangement uses TRBV20-1 and TRBJ2-2; 14 bases map to TRBD2. V was clipped by 6 bases and J by 6 bases; unmatched bases: 12. The length of the CDR3 is 17 residues. Germline-derived CDR1 and CDR2 are DFQATT and SNEGSKA (reference sequence). The CDR3 nucleotides read TGCAGTGCCAGTCCCGGGACTAGCGGGAGAGGTCCCGGGGAGCTGTTTTTT. This encodes CSASPGTSGRGPGELFF.

The rearrangement links TRBV12-3 or TRBV12-4 to TRBJ2-7; either TRBD1 or TRBD2 may fit D (6 bases each). V was trimmed by 5 bases and J by 4 bases, leaving 12 bases between them. CDR3 length: 13 residues. The CDR3 nucleotides read TGTGCCAGCAGTCTTAGGGGGGAATACGAGCAGTACTTC. As protein: CASSLRGEYEQYF.

The chain has TRBV3-1 (or the pseudogene TRBV3-2) and TRBJ1-5; D not resolved. The CDR3 covers 13 residues. Germline CDR1 LGHDT, CDR2 YNNKEL (reference sequence). The germline V and J ends were trimmed by 0 bases and 5 bases, with 5 bases remaining between them. CDR3 nucleotide sequence: TGTGCCAGCAGCCAAGACCCCGATCAGCCCCAGCATTTT. Translated, it gives CASSQDPDQPQHF.

In DNA, the CDR3 is TGCGCCAGCAGAACCGGGTCTCTTTCTGGAAACACCATATATTTT. It encodes CASRTGSLSGNTIYF. The chain joins TRBV5-1 to TRBJ1-3; the D is unclear. The V gene's germline CDR1 is SGHRS and CDR2 YFSETQ. Trimming took off 5 bases at V and 1 base at J, with 13 bases between the two ends. This CDR3 is built from 15 residues.

The V and J genes are TRBV28 and TRBJ2-7; TRBD1 matches 7 bases. Germline V gene sequence: CDR1 MDHEN, CDR2 SYDVKM. The V and J ends lost 8 bases and 4 bases, in that order; junction bases with no gene match: 8. CDR3 length equals 13 residues. CDR3 protein: CASQLTGRYEQYF. CDR3 sequence (DNA): TGTGCCAGCCAACTGACAGGGCGGTACGAGCAGTACTTC. Using reference TRBV28 and TRBJ2-7 for the parts outside the CDR3, the full variable domain is DVKVTQSSRYLVKRTGEKVFLECVQDMDHENMFWYRQDPGLGLRLIYFSYDVKMKEKGDIPEGYSVSREKKERFSLILESASTNQTSMYLCASQLTGRYEQYFGPGTRLTVT.

This chain joins TRBV9 and TRBJ2-6; 8 positions match TRBD1. Losses at the gene ends were 5 bases for V and 0 bases for J; bases not matched to a gene: 7. The CDR3 consists of 17 residues. CDR1 SGDLS and CDR2 YYNGEE come from the germline V gene. CDR3: CASSDRGHSSGANVLTF. As DNA, the CDR3 is TGTGCCAGCAGTGACAGGGGTCACTCCTCTGGGGCCAACGTCCTGACTTTC.

The CDR3 here is CAWTLLIGKSGAFF. Written as DNA, the CDR3 is TGTGCCTGGACCCTGTTAATAGGGAAATCGGGTGCTTTCTTT. The rearrangement uses TRBV30 and TRBJ1-1; D not resolved. The CDR3 totals 14 residues. Trimming removed 4 bases at V and 11 bases at J, with 23 bases between. The germline V gene has CDR1 GTSNPN and CDR2 SVGIG (reference sequence).

Here the CDR3 DNA reads TGTGCCAGCAATCAGGGTGGCACTGAAGCTTTCTTT. Protein product: CASNQGGTEAFF. This chain connects TRBV6-5 to TRBJ1-1; D is perhaps TRBD1 (5 bases). There are 12 residues in the CDR3. V was clipped by 7 bases and J by 4 bases, with 10 bases between them. Germline CDR1 MNHEY, CDR2 SVGAGI.

This clone was observed once. V is TRBV24-1 and J is TRBJ2-1; D is unclear. Germline V lookup: CDR1 KGHDR, CDR2 SFDVKD. The germline V and J ends were trimmed by 5 bases and 8 bases, with 15 bases remaining between them. There are 14 residues in the CDR3. CDR3 sequence reads: CATSGQLLSDEQFF. As DNA, the CDR3 is TGTGCCACCAGTGGCCAGCTCCTCAGCGATGAGCAGTTCTTC.

V is TRBV9 and J is TRBJ1-3; 7 bases line up with TRBD1. V lost 4 bases and J lost 0; bases outside the gene matches: 7. Germline CDR1 is SGDLS and CDR2 is YYNGEE. The CDR3 contains 16 residues. The CDR3 loop reads CASSMGQPLSGNTIYF. In DNA form, the CDR3 reads TGTGCCAGCAGCATGGGACAGCCGCTCTCTGGAAACACCATATATTTT.

This clone was found a few times. The V and J genes are TRBV19 and TRBJ1-1; D might be TRBD1 (5 bases). V shed 5 bases and J shed 0 bases, with 13 bases lying between them. Germline loops: CDR1 LNHDA, CDR2 SQIVND (reference sequence). The CDR3 loop spans 15 amino acids. CDR3 residues: CASSLSGTVNTEAFF. CDR3 nucleotide sequence: TGTGCCAGTAGTTTATCCGGGACGGTGAACACTGAAGCTTTCTTT.

CDR3 protein: CASNPTSGSDEQYF. The CDR3 DNA reads TGTGCCAGTAACCCGACTAGCGGGAGCGACGAGCAGTACTTC. The chain is built from TRBV19 and TRBJ2-7; TRBD2 aligns across 12 bases. The CDR3 has 14 amino acids. From germline, CDR1 is LNHDA and CDR2 SQIVND (reference sequence). The junction had 6 bases not matched to a gene; V was cut back by 7 bases and J by 5 bases.